This TCR beta chain stems from a study of T cell changes during pregnancy in multiple sclerosis. Assay: immunoSEQ multiplex PCR; the TCRdb copy retains only in-frame clones and omits some. The sample has around 60,000 clones, 90% to 95% seen once. Trimming took off 3 bases at V and 7 bases at J, with 12 bases between the two ends. Germline CDR1 reads MNHEY; CDR2 reads SMNVEV (reference sequence). The CDR3 sequence is 14 residues long. This clone was found once. The clonotype was recovered from a female donor with multiple sclerosis, enrolled in a pregnancy study. The chain recombines TRBV27 with TRBJ2-2; possibly TRBD2 for D (6 bases). The source was peripheral blood, collected after pregnancy. CDR3 DNA sequence: TGTGCCAGCAGTTTTATGCGGGAACACGGGGAGCTGTTTTTT. Translated: CASSFMREHGELFF.